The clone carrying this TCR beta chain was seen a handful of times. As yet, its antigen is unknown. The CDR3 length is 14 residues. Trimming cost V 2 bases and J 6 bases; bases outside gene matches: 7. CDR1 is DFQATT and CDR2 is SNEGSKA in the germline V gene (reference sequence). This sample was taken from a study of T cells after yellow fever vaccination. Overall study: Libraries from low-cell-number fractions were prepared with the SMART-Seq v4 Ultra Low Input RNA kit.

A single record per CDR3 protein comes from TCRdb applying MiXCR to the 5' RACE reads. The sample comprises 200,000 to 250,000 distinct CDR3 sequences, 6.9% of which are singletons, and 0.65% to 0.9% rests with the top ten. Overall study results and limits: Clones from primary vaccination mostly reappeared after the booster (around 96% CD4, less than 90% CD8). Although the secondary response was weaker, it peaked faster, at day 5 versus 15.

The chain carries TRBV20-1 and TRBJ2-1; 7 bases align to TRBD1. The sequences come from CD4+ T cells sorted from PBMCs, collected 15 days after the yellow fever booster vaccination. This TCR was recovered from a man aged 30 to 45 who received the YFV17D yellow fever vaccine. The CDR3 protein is CSARTPQGPNEQFF. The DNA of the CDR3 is TGCAGTGCTAGAACCCCACAGGGGCCCAATGAGCAGTTCTTC.